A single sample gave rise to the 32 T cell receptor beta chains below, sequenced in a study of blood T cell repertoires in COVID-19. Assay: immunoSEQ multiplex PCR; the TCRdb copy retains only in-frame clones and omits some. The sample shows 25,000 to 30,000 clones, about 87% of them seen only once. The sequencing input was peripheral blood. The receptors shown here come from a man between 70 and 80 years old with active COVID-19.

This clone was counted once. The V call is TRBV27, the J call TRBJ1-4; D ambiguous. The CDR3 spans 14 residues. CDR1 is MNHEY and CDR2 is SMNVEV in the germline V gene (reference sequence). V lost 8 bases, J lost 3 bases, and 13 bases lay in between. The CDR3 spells CASQGRLANEKLFF. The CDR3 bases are TGTGCCAGCCAAGGCAGGTTGGCTAATGAAAAACTGTTTTTT.

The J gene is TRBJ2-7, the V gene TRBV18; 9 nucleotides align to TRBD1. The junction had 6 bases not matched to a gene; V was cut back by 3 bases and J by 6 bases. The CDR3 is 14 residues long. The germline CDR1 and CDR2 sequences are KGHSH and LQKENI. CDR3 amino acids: CASSPWTGEIEQYF. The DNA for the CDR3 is TGTGCCAGCTCACCCTGGACAGGGGAAATCGAGCAGTACTTC.

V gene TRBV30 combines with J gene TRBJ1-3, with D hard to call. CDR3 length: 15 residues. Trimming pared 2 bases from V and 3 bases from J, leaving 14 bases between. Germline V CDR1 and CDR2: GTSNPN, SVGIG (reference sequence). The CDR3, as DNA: TGTGCCTGGAGTCTACAGTGGGGAGTTGGAAACACCATATATTTT. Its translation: CAWSLQWGVGNTIYF. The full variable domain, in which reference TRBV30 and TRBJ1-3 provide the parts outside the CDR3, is SQTIHQWPATLVQPVGSPLSLECTVEGTSNPNLYWYRQAAGRGLQLLFYSVGIGQISSEVPQNLSASRPQDRQFILSSKKLLLSDSGFYLCAWSLQWGVGNTIYFGEGSWLTVV.

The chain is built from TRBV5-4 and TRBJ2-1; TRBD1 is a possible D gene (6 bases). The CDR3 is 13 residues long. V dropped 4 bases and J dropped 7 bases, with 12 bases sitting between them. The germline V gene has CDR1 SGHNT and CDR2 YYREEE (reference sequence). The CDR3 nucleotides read TGTGCCAGCAGCAACCGACAGGCTAATGAGCAGTTCTTC. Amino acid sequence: CASSNRQANEQFF.

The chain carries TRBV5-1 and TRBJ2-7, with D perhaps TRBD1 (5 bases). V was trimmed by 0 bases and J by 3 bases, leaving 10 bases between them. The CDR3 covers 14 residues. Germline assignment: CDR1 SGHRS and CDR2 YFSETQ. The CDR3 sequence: CASSLVQGGYEQYF. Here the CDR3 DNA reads TGCGCCAGCAGCTTGGTCCAGGGCGGCTACGAGCAGTACTTC.

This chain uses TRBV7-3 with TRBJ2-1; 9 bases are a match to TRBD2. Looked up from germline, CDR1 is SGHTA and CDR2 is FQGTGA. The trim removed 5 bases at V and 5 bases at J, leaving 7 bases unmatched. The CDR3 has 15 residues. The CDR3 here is CASSPISGGNNEQFF. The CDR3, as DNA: TGTGCCAGCAGCCCTATTAGCGGGGGTAACAATGAGCAGTTCTTC.

The CDR3 here is CASSMTAPGNTIYF. CDR3 nucleotides: TGTGCCAGCAGCATGACAGCACCTGGAAACACCATATATTTT. The V and J genes are TRBV7-9 and TRBJ1-3, with D perhaps matching TRBD1 (5 bases). The germline V gene encodes CDR1 SEHNR and CDR2 FQNEAQ (reference sequence). V was trimmed by 5 bases and J by 2 bases, leaving 10 bases between them. The CDR3 totals 14 residues. The variable domain in full, with the rest retrieved from reference TRBV7-9 and TRBJ1-3, is DTGVSQNPRHKITKRGQNVTFRCDPISEHNRLYWYRQTLGQGPEFLTYFQNEAQLEKSRLLSDRFSAERPKGSFSTLEIQRTEQGDSAMYLCASSMTAPGNTIYFGEGSWLTVV.

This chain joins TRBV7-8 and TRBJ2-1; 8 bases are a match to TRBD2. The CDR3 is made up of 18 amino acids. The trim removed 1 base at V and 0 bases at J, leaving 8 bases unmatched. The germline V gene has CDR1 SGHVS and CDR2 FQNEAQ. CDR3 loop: CASSLGTSGPSSYNEQFF. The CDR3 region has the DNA TGTGCCAGCAGCTTAGGCACTAGCGGTCCGAGCTCCTACAATGAGCAGTTCTTC.

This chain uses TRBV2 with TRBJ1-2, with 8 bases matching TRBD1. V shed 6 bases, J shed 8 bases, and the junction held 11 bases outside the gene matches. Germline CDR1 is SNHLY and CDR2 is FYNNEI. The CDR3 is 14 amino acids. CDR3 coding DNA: TGTGCCAGCAGCGGGCGAGACAGGGGTAGAGGCTACACCTTC. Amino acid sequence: CASSGRDRGRGYTF.

The CDR3 is CASSLLRGTHTGELFF. The CDR3 coding sequence is TGTGCCAGCAGCTTATTGCGGGGGACACACACCGGGGAGCTGTTTTTT. This chain connects TRBV7-2 to TRBJ2-2; tentatively, D is TRBD2 (7 bases). The V gene's germline CDR1 is SGHTA and CDR2 FQGNSA. Between the trimmed V and J ends, which lost 2 bases and 3 bases, there was a span of 13 bases. This CDR3 has 16 residues.

The CDR3 DNA is TGTGCCTGGAGATTGGGACAGGGTAATTCACCCCTCCACTTT. This sequence encodes CAWRLGQGNSPLHF. The genes are TRBV30 and TRBJ1-6; 9 nucleotides agree with TRBD1. V trimming: 3 bases; J trimming: 6 bases; junction bases outside the gene matches: 3. CDR1 and CDR2 (germline): GTSNPN, SVGIG (reference sequence). This CDR3 spans 14 amino acids.

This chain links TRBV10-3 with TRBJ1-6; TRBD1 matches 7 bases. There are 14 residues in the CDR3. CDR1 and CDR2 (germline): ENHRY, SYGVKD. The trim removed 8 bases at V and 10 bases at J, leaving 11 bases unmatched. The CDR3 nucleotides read TGTGCCATCCGGGCCGACAGGGCCGGGTCACCCCTCCACTTT. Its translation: CAIRADRAGSPLHF.

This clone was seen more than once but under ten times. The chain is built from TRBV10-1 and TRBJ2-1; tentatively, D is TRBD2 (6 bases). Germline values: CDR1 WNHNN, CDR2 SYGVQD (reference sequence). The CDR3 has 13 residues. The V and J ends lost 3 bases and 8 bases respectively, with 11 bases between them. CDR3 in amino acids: CASSDGGIDEQFF. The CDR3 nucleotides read TGCGCCAGCAGTGATGGAGGGATCGATGAGCAGTTCTTC.

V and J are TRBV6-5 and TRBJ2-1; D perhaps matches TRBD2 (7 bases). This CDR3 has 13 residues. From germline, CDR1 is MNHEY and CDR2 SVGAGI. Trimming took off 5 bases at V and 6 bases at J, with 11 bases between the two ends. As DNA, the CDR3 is TGTGCCAGCAGTCTTGGGGGGGCCAATGAGCAGTTCTTC. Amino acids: CASSLGGANEQFF.

The CDR3 region is CAWGGTGANEQFF. The CDR3 DNA reads TGTGCCTGGGGGGGGACAGGGGCCAATGAGCAGTTCTTC. The chain is built from TRBV30 and TRBJ2-1; 10 positions match TRBD1. The trim removed 5 bases at V and 6 bases at J, leaving 4 bases unmatched. The CDR3 is 13 residues long. Germline assignment: CDR1 GTSNPN and CDR2 SVGIG (reference sequence). Full variable domain (remainder filled in from reference TRBV30 and TRBJ2-1): SQTIHQWPATLVQPVGSPLSLECTVEGTSNPNLYWYRQAAGRGLQLLFYSVGIGQISSEVPQNLSASRPQDRQFILSSKKLLLSDSGFYLCAWGGTGANEQFFGPGTRLTVL.

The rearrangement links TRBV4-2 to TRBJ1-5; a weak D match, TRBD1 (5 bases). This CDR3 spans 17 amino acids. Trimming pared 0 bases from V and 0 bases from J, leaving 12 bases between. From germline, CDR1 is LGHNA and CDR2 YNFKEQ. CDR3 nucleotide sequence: TGTGCCAGCAGCCAAGATAGACAGAGTTATAGCAATCAGCCCCAGCATTTT. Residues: CASSQDRQSYSNQPQHF.

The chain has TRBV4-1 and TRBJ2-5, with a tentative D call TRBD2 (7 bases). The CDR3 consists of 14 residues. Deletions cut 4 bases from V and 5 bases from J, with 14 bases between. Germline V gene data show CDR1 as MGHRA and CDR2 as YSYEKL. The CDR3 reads CASSPGGAGETQYF. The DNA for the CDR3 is TGCGCCAGCAGCCCGGGGGGCGCAGGGGAGACCCAGTACTTC.

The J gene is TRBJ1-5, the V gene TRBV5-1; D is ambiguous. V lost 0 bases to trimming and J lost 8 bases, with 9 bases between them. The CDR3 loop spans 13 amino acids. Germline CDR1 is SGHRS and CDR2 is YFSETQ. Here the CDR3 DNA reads TGCGCCAGCAGCTTGGCCCCAGTGGAGCCCCAGCATTTT. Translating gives CASSLAPVEPQHF.

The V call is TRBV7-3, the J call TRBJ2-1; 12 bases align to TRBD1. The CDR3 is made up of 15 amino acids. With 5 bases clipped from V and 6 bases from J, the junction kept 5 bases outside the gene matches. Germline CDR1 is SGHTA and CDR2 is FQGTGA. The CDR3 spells CASSPRDRGLNEQFF. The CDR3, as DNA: TGTGCCAGCAGCCCTCGGGACAGGGGGCTCAATGAGCAGTTCTTC.

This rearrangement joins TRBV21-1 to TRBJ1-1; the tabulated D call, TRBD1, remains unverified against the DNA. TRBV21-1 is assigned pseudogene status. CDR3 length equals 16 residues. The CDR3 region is CASIYRDRDRWAEAFF. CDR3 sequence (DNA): TGTGCCAGCATCTACCGGGACAGAGATCGCTGGGCTGAAGCTTTCTTT.

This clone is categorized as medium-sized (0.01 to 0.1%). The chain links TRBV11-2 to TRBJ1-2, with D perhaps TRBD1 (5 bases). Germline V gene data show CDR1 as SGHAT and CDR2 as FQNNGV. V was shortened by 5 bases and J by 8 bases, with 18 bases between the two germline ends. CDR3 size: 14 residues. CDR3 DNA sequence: TGTGCCAGCAGCCCTGGGGCTCTCCCGAACGGCTACACCTTC. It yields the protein CASSPGALPNGYTF.

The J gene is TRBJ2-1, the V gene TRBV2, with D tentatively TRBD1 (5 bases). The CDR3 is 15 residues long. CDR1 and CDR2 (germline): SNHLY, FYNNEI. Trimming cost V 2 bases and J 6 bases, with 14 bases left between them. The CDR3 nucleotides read TGTGCCAGCAGTGAATCTGGGGCCTCGGGCAATGAGCAGTTCTTC. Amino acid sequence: CASSESGASGNEQFF.

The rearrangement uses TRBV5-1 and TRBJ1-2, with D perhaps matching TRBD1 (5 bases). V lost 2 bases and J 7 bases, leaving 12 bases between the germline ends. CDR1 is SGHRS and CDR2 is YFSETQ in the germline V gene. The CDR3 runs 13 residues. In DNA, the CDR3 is TGCGCCAGCAGCTTCGGGCAGGGCGCTGGCTACACCTTC. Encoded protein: CASSFGQGAGYTF.

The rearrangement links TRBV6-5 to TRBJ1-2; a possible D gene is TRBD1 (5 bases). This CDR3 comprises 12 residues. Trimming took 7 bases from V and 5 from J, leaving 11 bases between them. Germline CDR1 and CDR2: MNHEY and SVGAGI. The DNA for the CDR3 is TGTGCCAGCAAGTCGACAGTGTATGGCTACACCTTC. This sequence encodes CASKSTVYGYTF.

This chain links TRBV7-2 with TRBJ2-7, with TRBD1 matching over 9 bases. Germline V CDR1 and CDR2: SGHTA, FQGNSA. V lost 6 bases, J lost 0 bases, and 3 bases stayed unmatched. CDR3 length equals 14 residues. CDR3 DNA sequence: TGTGCCAGCAGTAAACAGGGGGCCTCCTACGAGCAGTACTTC. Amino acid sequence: CASSKQGASYEQYF.

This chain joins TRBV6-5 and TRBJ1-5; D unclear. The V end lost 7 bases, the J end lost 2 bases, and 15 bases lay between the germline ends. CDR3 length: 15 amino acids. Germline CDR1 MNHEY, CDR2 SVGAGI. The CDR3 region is CASISGRGGNQPQHF. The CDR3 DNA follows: TGTGCCAGCATCTCTGGGCGGGGAGGCAATCAGCCCCAGCATTTT.

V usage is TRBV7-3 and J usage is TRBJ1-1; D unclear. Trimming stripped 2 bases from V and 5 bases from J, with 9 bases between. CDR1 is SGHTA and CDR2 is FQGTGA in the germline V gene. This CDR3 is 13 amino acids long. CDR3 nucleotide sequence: TGTGCCAGCAGCTTACGGGGAGGAACTGAAGCTTTCTTT. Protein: CASSLRGGTEAFF.

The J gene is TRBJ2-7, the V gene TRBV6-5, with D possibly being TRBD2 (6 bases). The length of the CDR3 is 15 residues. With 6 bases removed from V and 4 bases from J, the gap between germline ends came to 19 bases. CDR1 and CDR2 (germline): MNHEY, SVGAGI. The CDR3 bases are TGTGCCAGCAGCAAGAAACGGGACGGGACTTACGAGCAGTACTTC. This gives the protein CASSKKRDGTYEQYF.

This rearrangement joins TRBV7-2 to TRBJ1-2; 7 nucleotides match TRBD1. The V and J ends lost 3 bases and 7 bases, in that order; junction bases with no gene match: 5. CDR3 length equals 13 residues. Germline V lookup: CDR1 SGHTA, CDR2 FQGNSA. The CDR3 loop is CASSLTGWSGYTF. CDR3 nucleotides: TGTGCCAGCAGCTTGACAGGGTGGTCTGGCTACACCTTC. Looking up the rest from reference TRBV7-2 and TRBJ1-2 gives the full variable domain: GAGVSQSPSNKVTEKGKDVELRCDPISGHTALYWYRQSLGQGLEFLIYFQGNSAPDKSGLPSDRFSAERTGGSVSTLTIQRTQQEDSAVYLCASSLTGWSGYTFGSGTRLTVV.

CDR3 residues: CASSLAGSYGELFF. As DNA, the CDR3 is TGTGCCAGCAGCTTGGCGGGGAGTTACGGGGAGCTGTTTTTT. J is TRBJ2-2 and V is TRBV7-9, with a possible D match to TRBD2 (6 bases). Germline CDR1 SEHNR, CDR2 FQNEAQ (reference sequence). V lost 3 bases and J 7 bases, leaving 12 bases between the germline ends. This CDR3 comprises 14 residues.

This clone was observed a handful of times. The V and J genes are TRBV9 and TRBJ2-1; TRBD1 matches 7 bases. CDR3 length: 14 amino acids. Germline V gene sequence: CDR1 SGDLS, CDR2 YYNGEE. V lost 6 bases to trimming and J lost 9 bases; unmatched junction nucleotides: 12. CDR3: CASNSMTGSGEQFF. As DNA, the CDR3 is TGTGCCAGCAACTCCATGACAGGGTCGGGTGAGCAGTTCTTC.

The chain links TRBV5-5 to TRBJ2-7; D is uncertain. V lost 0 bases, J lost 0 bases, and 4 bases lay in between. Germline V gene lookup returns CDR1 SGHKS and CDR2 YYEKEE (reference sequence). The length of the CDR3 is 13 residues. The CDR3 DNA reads TGTGCCAGCAGCTTGGGCAGCTCCTACGAGCAGTACTTC. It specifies CASSLGSSYEQYF. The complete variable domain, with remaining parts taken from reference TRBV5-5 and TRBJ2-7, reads DAGVTQSPTHLIKTRGQQVTLRCSPISGHKSVSWYQQVLGQGPQFIFQYYEKEERGRGNFPDRFSARQFPNYSSELNVNALLLGDSALYLCASSLGSSYEQYFGPGTRLTVT.